The sequence of this T cell receptor beta chain was determined in a study of cytomegalovirus exposure and HLA in healthy donors. Study-level results: With high specificity and sensitivity, the classifier reportedly diagnosed cytomegalovirus status.

Between the trimmed V and J ends, which lost 7 bases and 2 bases, there was a span of 15 bases. The CDR3 has 14 amino acids. Germline V gene sequence: CDR1 SNHLY, CDR2 FYNNEI. Remarks on this clone: Its antigen is currently unknown.

TCRdb's table, derived via immunoSEQ multiplex PCR, lists solely in-frame clones and lacks some. This table holds roughly 120,000 clones, about 88% found once. The chain couples TRBV2 to TRBJ2-7; perhaps TRBD2 as D (6 bases). The material sequenced was PBMCs. The sequence came from a woman under 30 in good health and CMV-seronegative. The CDR3 reads CASKETGVPYEQYF. For the CDR3, the DNA is TGTGCCAGCAAGGAAACGGGGGTTCCCTACGAGCAGTACTTC.